The 10 T cell receptor beta chains listed next were all sequenced from one sample in a study of CD8+CD57+ T cells in acquired aplastic anemia. For CDR3 and TCR beta VDJ profiling, genomic DNA was the template used. TCRdb reprocessed the reads with MiXCR, giving one entry per CDR3 protein. The table shows 170,000 or so distinct CDR3 sequences, with roughly 65% occurring only once. Patients selected for sequencing had displayed CD8+CD57+ cell expansion by flow cytometry. Sequencing was done on a sample of sorted CD4+, CD8+, or CD8+CD57+ T cells (not recorded which) from PBMCs. These receptors came from a human donor with aplastic anemia.

This clonotype was counted at least ten times. The chain joins TRBV7-9 to TRBJ1-1; unclear D gene. V lost 5 bases to trimming and J lost 1 base, with 11 bases between them. CDR1 is SEHNR and CDR2 is FQNEAQ in the germline V gene (reference sequence). The length of the CDR3 is 14 residues. The CDR3 nucleotides read TGTGCCAGCAGCCAGGTGGTAGGGAACACTGAAGCTTTCTTT. It specifies CASSQVVGNTEAFF.

The genes are TRBV5-1 and TRBJ2-7, with 11 bases matching TRBD2. Unmatched junction bases numbered 11, after V lost 5 bases and J lost 1 base. Looked up from germline, CDR1 is SGHRS and CDR2 is YFSETQ. The length of the CDR3 is 17 residues. The DNA for the CDR3 is TGCGCCAGCAGTAATAGCGGGAGGGCCGGTTTATCCTACGAGCAGTACTTC. Translating it yields CASSNSGRAGLSYEQYF. The complete variable domain, with remaining parts taken from reference TRBV5-1 and TRBJ2-7, reads KAGVTQTPRYLIKTRGQQVTLSCSPISGHRSVSWYQQTPGQGLQFLFEYFSETQRNKGNFPGRFSGRQFSNSRSEMNVSTLELGDSALYLCASSNSGRAGLSYEQYFGPGTRLTVT.

This clonotype was seen ten or more times. This chain links TRBV5-6 with TRBJ2-7; D may be TRBD2 (5 bases). CDR1 and CDR2 from the germline V gene are SGHDT and YYEEEE. The CDR3 has 14 residues. The V gene lost 4 bases and the J gene lost 5 bases, with 16 bases spanning the gap. The CDR3 reads CASSPDGSVHEQYF. In DNA, the CDR3 is TGTGCCAGCAGCCCCGATGGGAGCGTCCACGAGCAGTACTTC. The full variable domain, completed using reference TRBV5-6 and TRBJ2-7, is DAGVTQSPTHLIKTRGQQVTLRCSPKSGHDTVSWYQQALGQGPQFIFQYYEEEERQRGNFPDRFSGHQFPNYSSELNVNALLLGDSALYLCASSPDGSVHEQYFGPGTRLTVT.

The V gene is TRBV10-2, the J gene TRBJ2-1; 14 nucleotides match TRBD2. The germline gives CDR1 WSHSY, CDR2 SAAADI. CDR3 length: 15 residues. V dropped 6 bases and J dropped 7; count of bases not matched to a gene: 5. CDR3 sequence (DNA): TGCGCCAGCAGGAGACTAGCGGGGGGGAGGAATGAGCAGTTCTTC. This sequence encodes CASRRLAGGRNEQFF.

CDR3 protein: CASTARGPLSGANVLTF. The CDR3 DNA reads TGTGCCAGTACGGCCAGGGGCCCCCTCTCTGGGGCCAACGTCCTGACTTTC. The V and J genes are TRBV19 and TRBJ2-6, with D maybe TRBD1 (6 bases). The germline V gene encodes CDR1 LNHDA and CDR2 SQIVND (reference sequence). The CDR3 totals 17 residues. Deletions cut 7 bases from V and 0 bases from J, with 16 bases between. Looking up the rest from reference TRBV19 and TRBJ2-6 gives the full variable domain: DGGITQSPKYLFRKEGQNVTLSCEQNLNHDAMYWYRQDPGQGLRLIYYSQIVNDFQKGDIAEGYSVSREKKESFPLTVTSAQKNPTAFYLCASTARGPLSGANVLTFGAGSRLTVL.

This clonotype was observed many times. The rearrangement joins TRBV4-1 to TRBJ1-6; D perhaps matches TRBD1 (5 bases). Trimming left V 0 bases short and J 9 bases short, with 12 bases between. In germline, CDR1 is MGHRA, CDR2 YSYEKL. CDR3 length: 15 amino acids. The CDR3 region is CASSQESRAGSPLHF. CDR3 nucleotides: TGCGCCAGCAGCCAAGAATCCAGGGCGGGTTCACCCCTCCACTTT.

This clonotype was counted a single time. The gene calls are TRBV20-1 and TRBJ2-7; unclear D gene. Looked up from germline, CDR1 is DFQATT and CDR2 is SNEGSKA (reference sequence). V was clipped by 3 bases and J by 0 bases, with 15 bases between them. The CDR3 totals 15 residues. CDR3 region: CSARLKGRSSYEQYF. As DNA, the CDR3 is TGCAGTGCTAGGTTAAAAGGTCGCAGCTCCTACGAGCAGTACTTC.

This clonotype was seen a few times. The V call is TRBV24-1, the J call TRBJ2-7; D gene unclear. The CDR3 runs 13 residues. V shed 3 bases and J shed 2 bases, with 7 bases lying between them. CDR1 KGHDR and CDR2 SFDVKD come from the germline V gene. CDR3 residues: CATSDRVTYEQYF. The CDR3, as DNA: TGTGCCACCAGTGATAGGGTCACCTACGAGCAGTACTTC.

This clonotype was picked up a small number of times. CDR3 in DNA: TGTGCCAGTAGATCTAGACAGGGGGCGGGAGAGACCCAGTACTTC. Its protein product is CASRSRQGAGETQYF. The chain couples TRBV19 to TRBJ2-5; 10 nucleotides line up with TRBD1. The V gene end was trimmed by 6 bases and the J gene end by 4 bases; junction bases not matched to a gene: 8. Germline CDR1 is LNHDA and CDR2 is SQIVND (reference sequence). The CDR3 has 15 amino acids. Full variable domain (outside the CDR3, taken from reference TRBV19 and TRBJ2-5): DGGITQSPKYLFRKEGQNVTLSCEQNLNHDAMYWYRQDPGQGLRLIYYSQIVNDFQKGDIAEGYSVSREKKESFPLTVTSAQKNPTAFYLCASRSRQGAGETQYFGPGTRLLVL.

In this sample, this clonotype turned up a few times. V is TRBV2 and J is TRBJ2-3; 12 positions agree with TRBD2. Germline assignment: CDR1 SNHLY and CDR2 FYNNEI. This CDR3 spans 16 amino acids. V was clipped by 5 bases and J by 1 base; unmatched bases: 4. In DNA, the CDR3 is TGTGCCAGCAGTCCTAGGACTAGCGGGGGCACAGATACGCAGTATTTT. This translates into CASSPRTSGGTDTQYF.